These T cell receptor beta chains were read from a single sample in a study of shared clonotypes between healthy human individuals. The data were produced by immunoSEQ multiplex PCR, yet TCRdb's version contains in-frame clones alone and is incomplete. This table has about 600,000 clones, 97% appearing once. What was sequenced was naive CD4+ T cells sorted from blood. The receptors come from a woman in her thirties in good health. CDR3s include the opening cysteine and the closing phenylalanine or tryptophan. A D gene is named only where the DNA matches it firmly. Only some rows state a clone size, as once, few, many or a class for expanded clones.

>TRBV7-9|TRBJ2-2|.|once
CASSPSYTGELFF
TGTGCCAGCAGCCCGTCCTACACCGGGGAGCTGTTTTTT
>TRBV18|TRBJ2-5|.|once
CASSPRAETQYF
TGTGCCAGCTCACCCCGAGCGGAGACCCAGTACTTC
>TRBV21-1|TRBJ2-7|.|.
CASSKTSFRVFKIHYEQYF
TGTGCCAGCAGCAAGACTAGCTTTCGAGTCTTTAAAATACATTACGAGCAGTACTTC
>TRBV28|TRBJ1-1|TRBD1|.
CASSSQGAPINGEAFF
TGTGCCAGCAGTTCACAGGGGGCCCCTATTAACGGTGAAGCTTTCTTT
>TRBV9|TRBJ2-7|.|.
CASSVLPGPYEEQYF
TGTGCCAGCAGCGTTTTGCCCGGTCCGTATGAAGAGCAGTACTTC
>TRBV15|TRBJ1-2|.|.
CATSRDLRDNYGYTF
TGTGCCACCAGCAGAGATTTGAGGGATAACTATGGCTACACCTTC
>TRBV28|TRBJ2-7|.|.
CASKGHPYEQYF
TGTGCCAGCAAGGGACACCCCTACGAGCAGTACTTC
>TRBV7-8|TRBJ2-5|.|.
CASSERRVVLETQYF
TGTGCCAGCAGCGAGAGAAGGGTTGTTTTGGAGACCCAGTACTTC
>TRBV7-2|TRBJ1-2|.|.
CASSLEAGTNYGYTF
TGTGCCAGCAGCTTAGAGGCAGGGACTAACTATGGCTACACCTTC
>TRBV2|TRBJ1-3|TRBD1|.
CASSPRDRTRNTIYF
TGTGCCAGCAGTCCCCGGGACAGGACCAGAAACACCATATATTTT
>TRBV5-1|TRBJ2-7|.|.
CASSADTAYEQYF
TGCGCCAGCAGCGCGGACACCGCCTACGAGCAGTACTTC
>TRBV11-1|TRBJ2-7|.|.
CASSLGQETYEQYF
TGTGCCAGCAGCTTAGGACAGGAGACCTACGAGCAGTACTTC
>TRBV5-1|TRBJ2-1|TRBD2|.
CASSTGLAGGSNEQFF
TGCGCCAGCAGCACGGGACTAGCGGGAGGCTCCAATGAGCAGTTCTTC
>TRBV28|TRBJ2-1|TRBD1|.
CASSLGTGVSNEQFF
TGTGCCAGCAGTTTGGGGACAGGGGTTAGCAATGAGCAGTTCTTC
>TRBV5-6|TRBJ1-1|.|.
CASRPGTLNTEAFF
TGTGCCAGCAGACCCGGGACTTTGAACACTGAAGCTTTCTTT
>TRBV19|TRBJ2-6|.|.
CASSIDAQGGISGANVLTF
TGTGCCAGTAGTATAGATGCCCAGGGGGGGATTTCTGGGGCCAACGTCCTGACTTTC
>TRBV5-8|TRBJ2-4|.|.
CASSSGLRIAKNIQYF
TGTGCCAGCAGCTCCGGACTGCGCATAGCCAAAAACATTCAGTACTTC
>TRBV28|TRBJ1-2|.|.
CASSSPGRDYGYTF
TGTGCCAGCAGTTCCCCGGGGCGCGACTATGGCTACACCTTC
>TRBV15|TRBJ1-2|.|.
CATSRVSIREDGYTF
TGTGCCACCAGCAGAGTTTCTATAAGGGAGGATGGCTACACCTTC
>TRBV28|TRBJ1-5|.|few
CASRDGNQPQHF
TGTGCCAGCAGGGACGGGAATCAGCCCCAGCATTTT
>TRBV27|TRBJ1-2|.|.
CASSLNSLYGYTF
TGTGCCAGCAGTTTAAATTCACTCTATGGCTACACCTTC
>TRBV7-2|TRBJ1-4|.|once
CASRRDASGGEKLFF
TGTGCCAGCAGGAGGGACGCGTCCGGGGGGGAAAAACTGTTTTTT
>TRBV7-9|TRBJ2-5|.|.
CASSSYPLGGTQKETQYF
TGTGCCAGCAGCTCCTACCCCTTGGGCGGGACCCAAAAAGAGACCCAGTACTTC
>TRBV2|TRBJ2-7|TRBD2|.
CASNPGLAGGEQYF
TGTGCCAGCAACCCGGGACTAGCGGGAGGGGAGCAGTACTTC
>TRBV18|TRBJ2-7|.|.
CASSLRGASGSYEQYF
TGTGCCAGCTCCCTTCGGGGGGCGTCGGGTTCCTACGAGCAGTACTTC
>TRBV2|TRBJ2-3|TRBD1|.
CASSRQGSDTQYF
TGTGCCAGCAGTAGACAGGGGTCAGATACGCAGTATTTT
>TRBV11-2|TRBJ2-1|TRBD2|.
CASSLSGGSYNEQFF
TGTGCCAGCAGCTTATCGGGCGGGAGCTACAATGAGCAGTTCTTC
>TRBV28|TRBJ1-2|TRBD1|.
CASSYRDRFYGYTF
TGTGCCAGCAGTTACCGGGACAGATTCTATGGCTACACCTTC
>TRBV11-2|TRBJ2-1|.|.
CASSRRLSLEQFF
TGTGCCAGCAGCAGAAGACTGTCGCTTGAGCAGTTCTTC
>TRBV27|TRBJ2-5|.|.
CASSSGTLWGQETQYF
TGTGCCAGCAGTTCCGGGACACTCTGGGGACAAGAGACCCAGTACTTC
>TRBV30|TRBJ1-2|.|.
CAWSEEHYGYTF
TGTGCCTGGAGTGAGGAACACTATGGCTACACCTTC
>TRBV9|TRBJ1-1|.|few
CASSNYMNTEAFF
TGTGCCAGCAGCAATTATATGAACACTGAAGCTTTCTTT
>TRBV28|TRBJ2-3|.|.
CASSPPARRQGLGTQYF
TGTGCCAGCAGTCCCCCCGCCCGGCGTCAAGGGCTAGGTACGCAGTATTTT
>TRBV2|TRBJ2-1|.|.
CASSGSSRNEQFF
TGTGCCAGCAGTGGTAGTAGCCGCAATGAGCAGTTCTTC
>TRBV27|TRBJ2-6|.|.
CASRGGANVLTF
TGTGCCAGCAGGGGTGGGGCCAACGTCCTGACTTTC
>TRBV6-1|TRBJ1-1|.|.
CASRDRAAGDTEAFF
TGTGCCAGCAGAGACCGGGCCGCCGGGGACACTGAAGCTTTCTTT
>TRBV15|TRBJ1-2|.|once
CATSRGTYNYGYTF
TGTGCCACCAGCAGAGGAACCTATAACTATGGCTACACCTTC
>TRBV28|TRBJ1-1|TRBD1|.
CASSQPGQGSPEAFF
TGTGCCAGCAGTCAACCGGGACAGGGCTCCCCTGAAGCTTTCTTT
>TRBV5-4|TRBJ1-1|TRBD1|.
CASVTQGEMNTEAFF
TGTGCCAGCGTAACACAGGGGGAAATGAACACTGAAGCTTTCTTT